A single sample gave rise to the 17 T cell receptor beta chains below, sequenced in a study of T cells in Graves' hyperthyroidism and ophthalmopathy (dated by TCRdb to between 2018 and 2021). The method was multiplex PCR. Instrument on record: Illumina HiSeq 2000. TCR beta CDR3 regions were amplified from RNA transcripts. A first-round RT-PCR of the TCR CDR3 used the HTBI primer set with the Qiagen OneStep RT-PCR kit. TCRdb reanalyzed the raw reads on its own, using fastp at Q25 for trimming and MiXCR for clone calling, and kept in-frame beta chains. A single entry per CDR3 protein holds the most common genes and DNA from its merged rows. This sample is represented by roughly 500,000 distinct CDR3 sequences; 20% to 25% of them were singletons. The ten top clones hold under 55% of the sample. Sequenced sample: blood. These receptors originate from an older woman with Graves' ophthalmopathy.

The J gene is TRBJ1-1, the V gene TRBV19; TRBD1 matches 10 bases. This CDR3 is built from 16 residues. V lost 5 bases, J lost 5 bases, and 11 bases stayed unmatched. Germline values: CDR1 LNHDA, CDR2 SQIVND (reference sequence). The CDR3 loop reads CASSGSRTGGRTEAFF. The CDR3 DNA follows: TGTGCCAGTAGTGGATCAAGGACAGGGGGGAGGACTGAAGCTTTCTTT.

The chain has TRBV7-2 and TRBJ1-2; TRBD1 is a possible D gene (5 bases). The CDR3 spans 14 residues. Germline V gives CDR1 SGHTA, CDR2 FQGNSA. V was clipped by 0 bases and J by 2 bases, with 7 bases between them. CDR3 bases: TGTGCCAGCAGCTTAGCTCAGGGCAACTATGGCTACACCTTC. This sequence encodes CASSLAQGNYGYTF.

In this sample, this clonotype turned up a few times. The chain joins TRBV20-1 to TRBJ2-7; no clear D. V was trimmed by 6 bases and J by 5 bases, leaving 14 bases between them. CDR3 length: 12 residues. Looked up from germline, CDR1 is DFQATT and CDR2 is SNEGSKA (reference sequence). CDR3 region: CSARNQAHEQYF. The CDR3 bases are TGCAGTGCCCGCAACCAAGCCCACGAGCAGTACTTC.

The CDR3: CASSQGPGGADSNKDEQFF. As DNA, the CDR3 is TGCGCCAGCAGCCAAGGGCCCGGGGGAGCGGACTCAAACAAGGATGAGCAGTTCTTC. The chain is built from TRBV4-3 and TRBJ2-1; the D gene is possibly TRBD2 (6 bases). The CDR3 runs to 19 residues. Germline CDR1 is LGHNA and CDR2 is YSLEER. Trimming pared 1 base from V and 8 bases from J, leaving 27 bases between.

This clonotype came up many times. CDR3 sequence reads: CASSRFPAGENYGYTF. In DNA, the CDR3 is TGTGCCAGCAGTCGTTTCCCGGCAGGGGAAAACTATGGCTACACCTTC. The J gene is TRBJ1-2, the V gene TRBV12-3 or TRBV12-4, with a weak D call TRBD1 (6 bases). Trimming took 5 bases from V and 2 from J, leaving 18 bases between them. The CDR3 loop spans 16 amino acids.

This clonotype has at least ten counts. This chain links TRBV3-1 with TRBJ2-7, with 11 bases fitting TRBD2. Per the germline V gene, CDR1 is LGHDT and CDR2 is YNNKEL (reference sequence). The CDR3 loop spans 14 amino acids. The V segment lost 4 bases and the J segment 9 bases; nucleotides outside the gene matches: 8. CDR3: CASSPGTSGLGQYF. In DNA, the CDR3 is TGTGCCAGCAGCCCCGGGACTAGCGGTCTTGGGCAGTACTTC.

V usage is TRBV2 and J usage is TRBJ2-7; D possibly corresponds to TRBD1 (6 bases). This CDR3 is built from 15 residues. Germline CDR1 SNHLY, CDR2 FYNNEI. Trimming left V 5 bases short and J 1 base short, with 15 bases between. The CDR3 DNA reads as TGTGCCAGCAGTTTCCTAGGACAGCGGTCCTACGAGCAGTACTTC. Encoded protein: CASSFLGQRSYEQYF. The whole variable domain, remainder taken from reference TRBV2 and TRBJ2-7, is EPEVTQTPSHQVTQMGQEVILRCVPISNHLYFYWYRQILGQKVEFLVSFYNNEISEKSEIFDDQFSVERPDGSNFTLKIRSTKLEDSAMYFCASSFLGQRSYEQYFGPGTRLTVT.

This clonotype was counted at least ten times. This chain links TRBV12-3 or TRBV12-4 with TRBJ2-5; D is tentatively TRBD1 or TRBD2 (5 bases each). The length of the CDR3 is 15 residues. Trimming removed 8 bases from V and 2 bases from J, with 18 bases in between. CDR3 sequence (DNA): TGTGCCAGCGGGTCCGGGGCCGGCAAACAAGAGACCCAGTACTTC. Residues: CASGSGAGKQETQYF.

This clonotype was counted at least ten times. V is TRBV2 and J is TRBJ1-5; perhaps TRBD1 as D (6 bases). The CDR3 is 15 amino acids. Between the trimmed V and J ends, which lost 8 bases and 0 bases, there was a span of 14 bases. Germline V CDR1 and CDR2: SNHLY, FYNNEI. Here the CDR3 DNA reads TGTGCCAGCCGACTTCAGGGGCCTAGCAATCAGCCCCAGCATTTT. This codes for CASRLQGPSNQPQHF.

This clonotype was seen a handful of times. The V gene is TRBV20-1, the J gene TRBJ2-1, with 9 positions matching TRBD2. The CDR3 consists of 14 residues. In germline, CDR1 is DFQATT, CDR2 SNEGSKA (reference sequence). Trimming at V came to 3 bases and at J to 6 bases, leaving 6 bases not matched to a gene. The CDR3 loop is CSASSGTSTNEQFF. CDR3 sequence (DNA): TGCAGTGCTAGCTCCGGGACTAGCACCAATGAGCAGTTCTTC.

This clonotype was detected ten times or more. The DNA for the CDR3 is TGTGCCAGCAGCTTATTTAGCGGGAGGTGGGATACGCAGTATTTT. It translates to CASSLFSGRWDTQYF. V and J are TRBV7-2 and TRBJ2-3; 10 nucleotides align to TRBD2. V lost 2 bases, J lost 6 bases, and 5 bases stayed unmatched. Germline V gene sequence: CDR1 SGHTA, CDR2 FQGNSA. CDR3 length: 15 amino acids.

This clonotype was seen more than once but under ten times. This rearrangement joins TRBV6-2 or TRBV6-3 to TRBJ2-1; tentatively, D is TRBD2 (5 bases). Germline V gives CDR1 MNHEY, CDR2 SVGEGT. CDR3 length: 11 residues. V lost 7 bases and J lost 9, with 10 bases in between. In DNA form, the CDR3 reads TGTGCCAGCACGGGGATGGGTGAGCAGTTCTTC. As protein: CASTGMGEQFF.

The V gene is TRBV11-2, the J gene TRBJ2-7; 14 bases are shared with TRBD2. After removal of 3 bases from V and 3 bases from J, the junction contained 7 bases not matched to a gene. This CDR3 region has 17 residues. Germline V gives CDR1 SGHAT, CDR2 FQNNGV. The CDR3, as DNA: TGTGCCAGCAGCTTCACTTCCGGGACTAGCGGGAGCTACGAGCAGTACTTC. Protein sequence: CASSFTSGTSGSYEQYF.

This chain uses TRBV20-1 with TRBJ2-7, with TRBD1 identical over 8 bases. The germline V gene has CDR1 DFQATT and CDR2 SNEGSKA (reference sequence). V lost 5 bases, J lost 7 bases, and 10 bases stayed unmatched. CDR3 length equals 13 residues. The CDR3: CSASRQGPGEQYF. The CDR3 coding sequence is TGCAGTGCTTCGAGACAGGGGCCGGGGGAGCAGTACTTC.

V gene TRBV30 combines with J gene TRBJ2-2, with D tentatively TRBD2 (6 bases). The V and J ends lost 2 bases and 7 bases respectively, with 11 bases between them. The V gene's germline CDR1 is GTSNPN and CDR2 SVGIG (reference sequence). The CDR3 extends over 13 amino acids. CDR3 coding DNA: TGTGCCTGGAGTCCCGGGGGTAGCGGGGAGCTGTTTTTT. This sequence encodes CAWSPGGSGELFF.

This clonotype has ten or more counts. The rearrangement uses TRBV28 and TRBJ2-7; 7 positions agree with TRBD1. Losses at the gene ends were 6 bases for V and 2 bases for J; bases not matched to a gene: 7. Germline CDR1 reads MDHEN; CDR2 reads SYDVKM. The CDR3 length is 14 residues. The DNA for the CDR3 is TGTGCCAGCAGCCCGCAAGACAGGGCCTACGAGCAGTACTTC. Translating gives CASSPQDRAYEQYF. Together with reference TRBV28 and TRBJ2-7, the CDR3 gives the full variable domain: DVKVTQSSRYLVKRTGEKVFLECVQDMDHENMFWYRQDPGLGLRLIYFSYDVKMKEKGDIPEGYSVSREKKERFSLILESASTNQTSMYLCASSPQDRAYEQYFGPGTRLTVT.

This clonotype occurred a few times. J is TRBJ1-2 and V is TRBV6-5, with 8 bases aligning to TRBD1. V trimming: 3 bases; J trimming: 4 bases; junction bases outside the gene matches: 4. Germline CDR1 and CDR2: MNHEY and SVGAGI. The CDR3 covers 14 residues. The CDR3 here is CASSYLRGPYGYTF. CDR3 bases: TGTGCCAGCAGTTATCTCAGGGGGCCCTATGGCTACACCTTC.